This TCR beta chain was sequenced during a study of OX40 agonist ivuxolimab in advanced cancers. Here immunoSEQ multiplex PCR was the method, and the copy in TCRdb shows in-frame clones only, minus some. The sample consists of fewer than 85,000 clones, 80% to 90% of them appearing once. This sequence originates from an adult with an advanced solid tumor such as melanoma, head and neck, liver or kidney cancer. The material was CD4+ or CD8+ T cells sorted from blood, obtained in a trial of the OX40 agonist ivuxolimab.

The CDR3 bases are TGTGCCAGCAGCCAAGAGGGACAGGGGGCGGCCTACGAGCAGTACTTC. As protein: CASSQEGQGAAYEQYF. J is TRBJ2-7 and V is TRBV4-2, with TRBD1 matching 12 bases. Germline V gene lookup returns CDR1 LGHNA and CDR2 YNFKEQ. This CDR3 has 16 amino acids. V lost 0 bases, J lost 2 bases, and 2 bases stayed unmatched.